These 20 T cell receptor beta chains were sequenced from one sample in a study of cytomegalovirus exposure and HLA in healthy donors. Primers for the PCR totalled 60 Vbeta and 13 Jbeta. Only in-frame clones appear in the TCRdb table, and some are missing; sequencing was by immunoSEQ multiplex PCR. The repertoire holds some 190,000 clones, around 81% seen once, with 1.5% to 2% in the top ten. What was sequenced was PBMCs. The origin of the receptors is a man aged 18 to 30 in good health and CMV-seronegative.

The rearrangement uses TRBV28 and TRBJ1-1; D not certain. This CDR3 has 11 residues. Germline V CDR1 and CDR2: MDHEN, SYDVKM. V was cut by 6 bases and J by 1 base, with 3 bases left in between. In DNA form, the CDR3 reads TGTGCCAGCAGGAGGAACACTGAAGCTTTCTTT. It yields the protein CASRRNTEAFF.

The chain has TRBV7-9 and TRBJ2-5, with 7 bases matching TRBD2. The CDR3 totals 14 residues. The ends lost 7 bases at V and 2 bases at J; junction bases unmatched: 7. Germline CDR1 is SEHNR and CDR2 is FQNEAQ (reference sequence). CDR3: CASTSTGGQETQYF. The CDR3 coding sequence is TGTGCCAGCACCTCGACGGGGGGTCAAGAGACCCAGTACTTC. Supplemented by reference TRBV7-9 and TRBJ2-5, the full variable domain reads DTGVSQNPRHKITKRGQNVTFRCDPISEHNRLYWYRQTLGQGPEFLTYFQNEAQLEKSRLLSDRFSAERPKGSFSTLEIQRTEQGDSAMYLCASTSTGGQETQYFGPGTRLLVL.

This clone showed up just once. V is TRBV19 and J is TRBJ1-4; 7 positions match TRBD1. The trim removed 7 bases at V and 2 bases at J, leaving 10 bases unmatched. Germline V gene sequence: CDR1 LNHDA, CDR2 SQIVND (reference sequence). The CDR3 has 16 residues. The CDR3 sequence is CASTPRGGATNEKLFF. The CDR3 nucleotides are TGTGCCAGTACCCCAAGAGGGGGCGCGACTAATGAAAAACTGTTTTTT. The whole variable domain, remainder taken from reference TRBV19 and TRBJ1-4, is DGGITQSPKYLFRKEGQNVTLSCEQNLNHDAMYWYRQDPGQGLRLIYYSQIVNDFQKGDIAEGYSVSREKKESFPLTVTSAQKNPTAFYLCASTPRGGATNEKLFFGSGTQLSVL.

This clone was counted between two and nine times. V and J are TRBV4-1 and TRBJ2-7; TRBD1 aligns across 7 bases. V dropped 2 bases and J dropped 0; count of bases not matched to a gene: 4. CDR3 length: 15 amino acids. Germline V CDR1 and CDR2: MGHRA, YSYEKL. The CDR3 sequence: CASSQRQGGSYEQYF. In nucleotides, the CDR3 is TGCGCCAGCAGCCAACGACAGGGCGGCTCCTACGAGCAGTACTTC.

The V and J genes are TRBV28 and TRBJ2-5, with D maybe TRBD2 (5 bases). Trimming cost V 3 bases and J 5 bases, with 10 bases left between them. CDR3 size: 13 residues. The V gene's germline CDR1 is MDHEN and CDR2 SYDVKM. The CDR3 region is CASSFWRQETQYF. Here the CDR3 DNA reads TGTGCCAGCAGTTTTTGGAGGCAGGAGACCCAGTACTTC.

The chain carries TRBV27 and TRBJ2-7, with 8 nucleotides matching TRBD1. In germline, CDR1 is MNHEY, CDR2 SMNVEV (reference sequence). The CDR3 loop spans 15 amino acids. V was pared by 3 bases and J by 2 bases, with 6 bases of the junction left unmatched. The CDR3: CASSLSTGVPYEQYF. In nucleotides, the CDR3 is TGTGCCAGCAGTTTGTCGACAGGGGTCCCCTACGAGCAGTACTTC.

CDR3 region: CASRNRDRGHEQYF. The CDR3 coding sequence is TGTGCCAGCAGAAACCGGGACAGGGGCCACGAGCAGTACTTC. The V call is TRBV7-9, the J call TRBJ2-7; 10 bases are shared with TRBD1. Trimming at V came to 6 bases and at J to 5 bases, leaving 7 bases not matched to a gene. The CDR3 runs to 14 residues. Germline assignment: CDR1 SEHNR and CDR2 FQNEAQ (reference sequence).

The chain carries TRBV6-5 and TRBJ1-2; D remains unclear. CDR3 length: 13 residues. Deletions cut 2 bases from V and 0 bases from J, with 4 bases between. From germline, CDR1 is MNHEY and CDR2 SVGAGI. DNA of the CDR3: TGTGCCAGCAGTTACGCAGCTAACTATGGCTACACCTTC. Amino acids: CASSYAANYGYTF.

The J gene is TRBJ1-3, the V gene TRBV5-1; possibly TRBD1 for D (6 bases). Looked up from germline, CDR1 is SGHRS and CDR2 is YFSETQ. The CDR3 loop spans 18 amino acids. The V and J ends lost 0 bases and 7 bases respectively, with 23 bases between them. This chain's CDR3 is CASSLAGGDRTPRNTIYF. CDR3 nucleotide sequence: TGCGCCAGCAGCTTGGCCGGTGGCGACAGGACCCCAAGGAACACCATATATTTT.

J is TRBJ2-2 and V is TRBV9, with 7 positions matching TRBD1. The J segment lost 0 bases and the V segment lost 3 bases, leaving 2 bases of the junction unmatched. The CDR3 loop spans 15 amino acids. Germline loops: CDR1 SGDLS, CDR2 YYNGEE. The CDR3 region is CASSARGSNTGELFF. The CDR3 DNA reads TGTGCCAGCAGCGCCAGGGGGTCGAACACCGGGGAGCTGTTTTTT.

In this sample, this clone turned up once. The junction shows a germline mismatch at one end, possibly a read error. The J gene is TRBJ2-2, the V gene TRBV19, with 7 bases that match TRBD2. This CDR3 spans 15 amino acids. Germline values: CDR1 LNHDA, CDR2 SQIVND (reference sequence). CDR3 nucleotide sequence: TGTGCCAGTAGAACGAGCGGGGTTAACACCGGGGGGCTGTTTTTT. It yields the protein CASRTSGVNTGGLFF. Looking up the rest from reference TRBV19 and TRBJ2-2 gives the full variable domain: DGGITQSPKYLFRKEGQNVTLSCEQNLNHDAMYWYRQDPGQGLRLIYYSQIVNDFQKGDIAEGYSVSREKKESFPLTVTSAQKNPTAFYLCASRTSGVNTGGLFFGEGSRLTVL.

The chain combines TRBV15 with TRBJ2-3; 8 nucleotides align to TRBD1. The trim removed 3 bases at V and 1 base at J, leaving 6 bases unmatched. The germline V gene encodes CDR1 LNHNV and CDR2 YYDKDF (reference sequence). The CDR3 contains 16 residues. In DNA form, the CDR3 reads TGTGCCACCAGCAGTGAGACAGGGGCTGGCACAGATACGCAGTATTTT. This gives the protein CATSSETGAGTDTQYF.

The rearrangement joins TRBV10-3 to TRBJ1-4; no firm D call. The CDR3 runs to 13 residues. The germline V and J ends were trimmed by 4 bases and 15 bases, with 18 bases remaining between them. Germline V gene lookup returns CDR1 ENHRY and CDR2 SYGVKD. DNA of the CDR3: TGTGCCATCAGTGCCGTAATTTGGTCGGGTTTGTTTTTT. Translated: CAISAVIWSGLFF.

V is TRBV6-1 and J is TRBJ1-6; D gene unclear. This CDR3 region has 13 residues. V gave up 5 bases and J gave up 7 bases, with 9 bases separating them. Germline CDR1 is MNHNS and CDR2 is SASEGT. DNA of the CDR3: TGTGCCAGCAGTCTCGACACGAATTCACCCCTCCACTTT. This encodes CASSLDTNSPLHF.

This clone showed up just once. The rearrangement links TRBV6-9 to TRBJ1-2, with D unresolved. Germline CDR1 reads MNHGY; CDR2 reads SVAAGI. The CDR3 has 12 residues. Deletions cut 9 bases from V and 4 bases from J, with 12 bases between. Here the CDR3 reads CARSGVRYGYTF. Written as DNA, the CDR3 is TGTGCCAGGAGCGGGGTCCGCTATGGCTACACCTTC.

The chain couples TRBV5-6 to TRBJ2-5, with D possibly TRBD2 on 5 matching bases. The CDR3 length is 11 residues. Trimming pared 4 bases from V and 4 bases from J, leaving 5 bases between. CDR1 and CDR2 (germline): SGHDT, YYEEEE. CDR3 nucleotides: TGTGCCAGCAGCCGGGGAGAGACCCAGTACTTC. Translated, it gives CASSRGETQYF.

The chain recombines TRBV5-1 with TRBJ1-2; 8 bases align to TRBD1. The CDR3 totals 14 residues. V shed 4 bases, J shed 4 bases, and the junction held 6 bases outside the gene matches. Per the germline V gene, CDR1 is SGHRS and CDR2 is YFSETQ. CDR3 region: CASSDGTGGYGYTF. The CDR3 DNA follows: TGCGCCAGCAGCGACGGGACAGGCGGCTATGGCTACACCTTC.

V usage is TRBV7-2 and J usage is TRBJ2-7, with 8 bases identical to TRBD1. J gave up 4 bases and V 5 bases, and 10 bases lay outside the gene matches. This CDR3 is built from 15 residues. Per the germline V gene, CDR1 is SGHTA and CDR2 is FQGNSA. CDR3 nucleotide sequence: TGTGCCAGCAGCCAACCCCCGACAGGGGCATACGAGCAGTACTTC. This sequence encodes CASSQPPTGAYEQYF.

The rearrangement joins TRBV29-1 to TRBJ2-7; TRBD1 matches 9 bases. V lost 7 bases, J lost 7 bases, and 8 bases stayed unmatched. The CDR3 has 12 amino acids. Germline V CDR1 and CDR2: SQVTM, ANQGSEA. CDR3 bases: TGCAGCGCCGGACAGGGGTGGGAAGAGCAGTACTTC. Its translation: CSAGQGWEEQYF.

V usage is TRBV11-2 and J usage is TRBJ1-1, with TRBD1 as a possible D gene (5 bases). The CDR3 consists of 15 residues. V was shortened by 5 bases and J by 0 bases, with 13 bases between the two germline ends. CDR1 SGHAT and CDR2 FQNNGV come from the germline V gene. CDR3 amino acids: CASSPDSYMNTEAFF. The CDR3 nucleotides read TGTGCCAGCAGCCCCGACAGCTACATGAACACTGAAGCTTTCTTT.